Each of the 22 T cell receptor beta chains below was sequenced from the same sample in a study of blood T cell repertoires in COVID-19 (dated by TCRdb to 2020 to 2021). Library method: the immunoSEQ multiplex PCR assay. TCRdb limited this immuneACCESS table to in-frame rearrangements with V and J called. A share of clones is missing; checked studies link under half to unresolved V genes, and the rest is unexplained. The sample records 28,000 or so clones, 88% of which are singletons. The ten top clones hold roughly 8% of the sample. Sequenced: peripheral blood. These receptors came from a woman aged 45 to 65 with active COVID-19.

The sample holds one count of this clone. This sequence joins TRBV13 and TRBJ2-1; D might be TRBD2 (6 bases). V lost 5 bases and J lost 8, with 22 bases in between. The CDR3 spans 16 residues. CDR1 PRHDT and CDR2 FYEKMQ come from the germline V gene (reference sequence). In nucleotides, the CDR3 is TGTGCCAGCAGCAACCGCGCGGGACCCCGGAGAGATGAGCAGTTCTTC. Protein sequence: CASSNRAGPRRDEQFF. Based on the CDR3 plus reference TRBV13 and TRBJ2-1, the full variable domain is AAGVIQSPRHLIKEKRETATLKCYPIPRHDTVYWYQQGPGQDPQFLISFYEKMQSDKGSIPDRFSAQQFSDYHSELNMSSLELGDSALYFCASSNRAGPRRDEQFFGPGTRLTVL.

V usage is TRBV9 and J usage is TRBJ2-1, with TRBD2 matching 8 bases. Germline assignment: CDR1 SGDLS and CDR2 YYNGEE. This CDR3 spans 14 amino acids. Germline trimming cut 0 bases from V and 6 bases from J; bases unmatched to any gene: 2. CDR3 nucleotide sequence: TGTGCCAGCAGCGTAGGTACTAGCGGCAATGAGCAGTTCTTC. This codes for CASSVGTSGNEQFF.

CDR3 nucleotide sequence: TGTGCCAGTCAATACGCGGGACAGGGCTACAATGAGCAGTTCTTC. Encoded protein: CASQYAGQGYNEQFF. The rearrangement joins TRBV19 to TRBJ2-1; 9 bases agree with TRBD1. The V gene end was trimmed by 8 bases and the J gene end by 3 bases; junction bases not matched to a gene: 8. CDR3 length: 15 residues. Looked up from germline, CDR1 is LNHDA and CDR2 is SQIVND (reference sequence).

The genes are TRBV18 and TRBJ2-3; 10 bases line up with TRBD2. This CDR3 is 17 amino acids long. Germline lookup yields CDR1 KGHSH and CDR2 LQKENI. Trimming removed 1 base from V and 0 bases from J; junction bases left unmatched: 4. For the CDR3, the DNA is TGTGCCAGCTCACCACTAGCGGGAGGAGGGAGCACAGATACGCAGTATTTT. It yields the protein CASSPLAGGGSTDTQYF.

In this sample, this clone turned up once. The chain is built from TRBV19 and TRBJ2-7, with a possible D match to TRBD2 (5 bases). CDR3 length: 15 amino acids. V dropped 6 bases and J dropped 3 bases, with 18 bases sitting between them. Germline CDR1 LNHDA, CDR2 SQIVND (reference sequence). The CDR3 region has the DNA TGTGCCAGTAGCAACCTTGGACTGGGCCTCTACGAGCAGTACTTC. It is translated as CASSNLGLGLYEQYF.

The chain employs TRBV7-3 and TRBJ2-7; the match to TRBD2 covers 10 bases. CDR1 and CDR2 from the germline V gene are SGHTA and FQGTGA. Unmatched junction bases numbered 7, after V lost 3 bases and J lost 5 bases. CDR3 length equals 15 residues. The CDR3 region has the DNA TGTGCCAGCAGCTTGGTGCTAGCGGGAGTACACGAGCAGTACTTC. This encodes CASSLVLAGVHEQYF.

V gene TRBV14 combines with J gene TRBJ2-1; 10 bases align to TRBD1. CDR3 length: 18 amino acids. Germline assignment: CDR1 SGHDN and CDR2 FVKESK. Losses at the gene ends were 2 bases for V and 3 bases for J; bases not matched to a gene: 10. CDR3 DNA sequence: TGTGCCAGCAGCCAATCGTCCGGGACAGGGGTTTACTACAATGAGCAGTTCTTC. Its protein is CASSQSSGTGVYYNEQFF.

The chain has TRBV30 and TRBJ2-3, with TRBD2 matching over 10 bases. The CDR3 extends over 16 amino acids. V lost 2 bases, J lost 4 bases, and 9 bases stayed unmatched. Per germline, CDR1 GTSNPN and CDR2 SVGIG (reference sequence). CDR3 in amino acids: CAWSMLAGVWADTQYF. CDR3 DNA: TGTGCCTGGAGTATGCTAGCGGGAGTCTGGGCAGATACGCAGTATTTT.

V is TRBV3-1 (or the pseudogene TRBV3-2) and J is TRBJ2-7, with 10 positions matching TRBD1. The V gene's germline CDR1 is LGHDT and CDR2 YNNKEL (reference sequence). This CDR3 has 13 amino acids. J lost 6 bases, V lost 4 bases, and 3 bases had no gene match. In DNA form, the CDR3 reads TGTGCCAGCAGCCGACAGGGGGCCGGCGAGCAGTACTTC. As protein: CASSRQGAGEQYF.

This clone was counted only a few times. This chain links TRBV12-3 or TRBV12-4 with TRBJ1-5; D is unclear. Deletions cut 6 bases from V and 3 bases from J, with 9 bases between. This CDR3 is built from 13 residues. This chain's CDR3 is CASSPLVNQPQHF. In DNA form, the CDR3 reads TGTGCCAGCAGCCCCTTAGTCAATCAGCCCCAGCATTTT.

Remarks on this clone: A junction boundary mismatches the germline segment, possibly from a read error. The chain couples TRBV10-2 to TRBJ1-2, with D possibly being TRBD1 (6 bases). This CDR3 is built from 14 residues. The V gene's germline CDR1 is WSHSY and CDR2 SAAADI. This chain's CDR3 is CASSEIQGNSGYTF. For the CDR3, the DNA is TGCGCCAGCAGTGAGATACAGGGAAACTCTGGCTACACCTTC.

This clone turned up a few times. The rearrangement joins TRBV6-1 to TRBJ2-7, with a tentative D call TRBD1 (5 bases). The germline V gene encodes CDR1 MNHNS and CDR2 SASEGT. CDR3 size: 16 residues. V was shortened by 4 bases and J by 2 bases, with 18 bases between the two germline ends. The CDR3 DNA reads TGTGCCAGCAGTGCCCTGGAAGGGGTAGGGGCCTACGAGCAGTACTTC. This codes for CASSALEGVGAYEQYF.

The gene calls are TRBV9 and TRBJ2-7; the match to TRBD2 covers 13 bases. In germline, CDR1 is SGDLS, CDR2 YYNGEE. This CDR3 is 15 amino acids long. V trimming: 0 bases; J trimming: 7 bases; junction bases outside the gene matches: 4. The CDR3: CASSVGLAGGREQYF. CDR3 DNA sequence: TGTGCCAGCAGCGTAGGACTAGCGGGAGGTCGGGAGCAGTACTTC.

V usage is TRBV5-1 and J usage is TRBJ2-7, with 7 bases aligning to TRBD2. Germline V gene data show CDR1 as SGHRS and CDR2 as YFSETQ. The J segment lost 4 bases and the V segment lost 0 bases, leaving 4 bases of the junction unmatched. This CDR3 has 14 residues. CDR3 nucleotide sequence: TGCGCCAGCAGCTTGGTCGCTAGCGGTTACGAGCAGTACTTC. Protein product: CASSLVASGYEQYF.

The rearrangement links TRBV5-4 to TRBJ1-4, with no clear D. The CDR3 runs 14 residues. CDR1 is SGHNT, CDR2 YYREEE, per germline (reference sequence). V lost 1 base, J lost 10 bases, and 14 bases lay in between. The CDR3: CASSLSGAIGKLFF. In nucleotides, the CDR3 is TGTGCCAGCAGCTTGTCCGGAGCCATCGGAAAACTGTTTTTT.

Here the CDR3 DNA reads TGCGCCAGCAGGTCGTTAGGGGACACTGAAGCTTTCTTT. Translated: CASRSLGDTEAFF. The chain is built from TRBV5-1 and TRBJ1-1, with TRBD1 as a possible D gene (5 bases). The CDR3 has 13 residues. The V end lost 5 bases, the J end lost 3 bases, and 11 bases lay between the germline ends. Germline CDR1 is SGHRS and CDR2 is YFSETQ.

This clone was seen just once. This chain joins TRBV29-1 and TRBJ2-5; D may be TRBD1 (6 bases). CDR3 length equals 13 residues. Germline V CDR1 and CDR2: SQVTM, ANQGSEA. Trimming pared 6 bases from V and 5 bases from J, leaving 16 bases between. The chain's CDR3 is CSVTLQGRETQYF. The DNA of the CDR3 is TGCAGCGTGACACTCCAGGGGCGGGAGACCCAGTACTTC.

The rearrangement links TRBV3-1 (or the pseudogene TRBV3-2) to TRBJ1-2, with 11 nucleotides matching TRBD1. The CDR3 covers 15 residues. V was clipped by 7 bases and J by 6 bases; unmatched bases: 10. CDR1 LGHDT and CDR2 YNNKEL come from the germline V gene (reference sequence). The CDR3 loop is CASNSPDRGLNGYTF. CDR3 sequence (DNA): TGTGCCAGCAACTCACCGGACAGGGGGCTCAATGGCTACACCTTC.

CDR3 loop: CASSVDTGQFGEQFF. In nucleotides, the CDR3 is TGTGCCAGCAGCGTCGACACTGGACAATTCGGAGAGCAGTTCTTC. This chain joins TRBV9 and TRBJ2-1; D perhaps matches TRBD1 (5 bases). This CDR3 has 15 residues. CDR1 and CDR2 from the germline V gene are SGDLS and YYNGEE. V was trimmed by 2 bases and J by 10 bases, leaving 19 bases between them.

The CDR3: CAWSPQLRGTEAFF. The CDR3 nucleotides are TGTGCCTGGAGTCCACAGCTGCGGGGCACTGAAGCTTTCTTT. The V gene is TRBV30, the J gene TRBJ1-1, with no clear D. Trimming left V 2 bases short and J 4 bases short, with 14 bases between. This CDR3 contains 14 residues. CDR1 is GTSNPN, CDR2 SVGIG, per germline (reference sequence). Variable domain in full (rest from reference TRBV30 and TRBJ1-1): SQTIHQWPATLVQPVGSPLSLECTVEGTSNPNLYWYRQAAGRGLQLLFYSVGIGQISSEVPQNLSASRPQDRQFILSSKKLLLSDSGFYLCAWSPQLRGTEAFFGQGTRLTVV.

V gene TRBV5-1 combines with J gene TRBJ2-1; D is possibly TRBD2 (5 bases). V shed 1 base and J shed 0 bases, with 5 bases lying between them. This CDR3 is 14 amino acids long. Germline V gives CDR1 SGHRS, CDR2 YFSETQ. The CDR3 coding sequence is TGCGCCAGCAGCTTGACTAGCTCCTACAATGAGCAGTTCTTC. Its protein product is CASSLTSSYNEQFF.

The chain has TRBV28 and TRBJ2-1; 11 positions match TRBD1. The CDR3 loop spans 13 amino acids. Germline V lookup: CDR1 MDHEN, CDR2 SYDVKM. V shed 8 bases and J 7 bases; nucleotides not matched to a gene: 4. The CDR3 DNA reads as TGTGCCAGCGGACAGGGGGCGAAAAATGAGCAGTTCTTC. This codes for CASGQGAKNEQFF.